Listed here are 28 T cell receptor beta chains from one sample, sequenced in a study of CD8 T cells in Susac syndrome. Random-hexamer reverse transcription was applied to about 0.45 to 1 ug RNA. One entry per CDR3 protein results from TCRdb running MiXCR on the immunoSEQ multiplex PCR reads. Of 160,000 or so distinct CDR3 sequences listed, roughly 94% are singletons. The source material was CD4+ T cells from PBMCs. The receptor set was obtained from a human donor with Susac syndrome.

This sequence joins TRBV29-1 and TRBJ2-7; a possible D gene is TRBD1 (6 bases). The germline V gene encodes CDR1 SQVTM and CDR2 ANQGSEA. The V gene lost 0 bases and the J gene lost 4 bases, with 10 bases spanning the gap. The length of the CDR3 is 13 residues. CDR3 region: CSVEEGALYEQYF. Written as DNA, the CDR3 is TGCAGCGTTGAAGAGGGGGCCCTTTACGAGCAGTACTTC.

The rearrangement links TRBV15 to TRBJ2-1; TRBD1 matches at 9 bases. Looked up from germline, CDR1 is LNHNV and CDR2 is YYDKDF (reference sequence). This CDR3 spans 14 amino acids. V lost 5 bases, J lost 7 bases, and 6 bases stayed unmatched. The CDR3 region is CATSGGQGKNEQFF. The DNA of the CDR3 is TGTGCCACCAGCGGGGGACAGGGTAAGAATGAGCAGTTCTTC.

This clonotype was counted once. The chain carries TRBV5-6 and TRBJ1-4; TRBD1 is a possible D gene (6 bases). The ends were cut back, 2 bases at V and 7 bases at J, with 21 bases in the middle. CDR1 SGHDT and CDR2 YYEEEE come from the germline V gene. The CDR3 consists of 17 residues. The CDR3 nucleotides read TGTGCCAGCAGCTTTTCCGGGCAGGGGTGGGGAAGTGAAAAACTGTTTTTT. This gives the protein CASSFSGQGWGSEKLFF.

The chain uses TRBV29-1 and TRBJ1-5; tentative D call: TRBD1 (6 bases). Trimming pared 1 base from V and 4 bases from J, leaving 23 bases between. Germline CDR1 SQVTM, CDR2 ANQGSEA. The CDR3 is 18 amino acids. CDR3 nucleotides: TGCAGCGTTGAAGGGAGGGTTCTGGGCGGGACACAAAATCAGCCCCAGCATTTT. It is translated as CSVEGRVLGGTQNQPQHF.

The gene calls are TRBV18 and TRBJ1-1, with a weak D call TRBD1 (5 bases). The CDR3 length is 13 residues. Germline CDR1 and CDR2: KGHSH and LQKENI. V lost 3 bases and J lost 3, with 8 bases in between. The CDR3 reads CASSPGTDTEAFF. The CDR3 coding sequence is TGTGCCAGCTCACCGGGGACGGACACTGAAGCTTTCTTT.

The chain joins TRBV10-3 to TRBJ2-5, with 11 bases that match TRBD2. Germline V gives CDR1 ENHRY, CDR2 SYGVKD. This CDR3 contains 14 residues. The ends lost 9 bases at V and 2 bases at J; junction bases unmatched: 5. The CDR3 sequence: CAISSGGFQETQYF. CDR3 sequence (DNA): TGTGCCATTTCTAGCGGGGGGTTTCAAGAGACCCAGTACTTC.

V is TRBV2 and J is TRBJ2-5; 8 bases agree with TRBD2. The CDR3 has 16 residues. Per the germline V gene, CDR1 is SNHLY and CDR2 is FYNNEI. The junction had 16 bases not matched to a gene; V was cut back by 4 bases and J by 9 bases. The CDR3 DNA is TGTGCCAGCAGTGCCCGGCTGGCGGGGGGCTCCGAGGCCCAGTACTTC. Translation gives CASSARLAGGSEAQYF.

The chain uses TRBV20-1 and TRBJ1-1, with 8 bases aligning to TRBD1. V dropped 6 bases and J dropped 2; count of bases not matched to a gene: 5. Germline values: CDR1 DFQATT, CDR2 SNEGSKA (reference sequence). The CDR3 length is 13 residues. CDR3 in DNA: TGCAGTGCCACGGGACAGGTAAACACTGAAGCTTTCTTT. Encoded protein: CSATGQVNTEAFF.

The chain couples TRBV12-3 or TRBV12-4 to TRBJ2-3; TRBD1 or TRBD2 may be the D gene (5 bases each). V shed 6 bases and J shed 2 bases, with 15 bases lying between them. This CDR3 region has 15 residues. The CDR3 spells CASRLRDGPTDTQYF. The CDR3 bases are TGTGCCAGCAGGCTTCGGGACGGACCCACAGATACGCAGTATTTT.

This clonotype appeared once. V and J are TRBV18 and TRBJ2-3, with 8 bases identical to TRBD2. The CDR3 sequence is 16 residues long. Germline trimming cut 3 bases from V and 1 base from J; bases unmatched to any gene: 6. Germline lookup yields CDR1 KGHSH and CDR2 LQKENI. CDR3 bases: TGTGCCAGCTCACCCCGACTAGCGATCGGCACAGATACGCAGTATTTT. Its protein product is CASSPRLAIGTDTQYF.

The chain combines TRBV12-3 or TRBV12-4 with TRBJ2-7; tentatively, D is TRBD2 (5 bases). V was cut by 7 bases and J by 0 bases, with 13 bases left in between. The CDR3 loop spans 14 amino acids. CDR3 residues: CASMARRSSYEQYF. The CDR3, as DNA: TGTGCCAGCATGGCCCGGAGGAGCTCCTACGAGCAGTACTTC.

This chain uses TRBV20-1 with TRBJ2-5; 8 bases are a match to TRBD1. Germline CDR1 is DFQATT and CDR2 is SNEGSKA (reference sequence). The CDR3 runs 12 residues. The V segment lost 7 bases and the J segment 5 bases; nucleotides outside the gene matches: 6. CDR3 sequence reads: CSVRGQRETQYF. Written as DNA, the CDR3 is TGCAGTGTCAGGGGGCAGAGGGAGACCCAGTACTTC.

The chain carries TRBV19 and TRBJ2-4; maybe TRBD1 (6 bases). The CDR3 extends over 15 amino acids. Germline assignment: CDR1 LNHDA and CDR2 SQIVND (reference sequence). Trimming removed 3 bases from V and 2 bases from J, with 11 bases in between. The CDR3 DNA sequence: TGTGCCAGTAGTATTACCGGGACATCCAAAAACATTCAGTACTTC. Amino acid sequence: CASSITGTSKNIQYF.

The rearrangement joins TRBV12-3 or TRBV12-4 to TRBJ2-7; TRBD2 aligns across 9 bases. V was pared by 3 bases and J by 3 bases, with 6 bases of the junction left unmatched. The CDR3 consists of 15 residues. The CDR3 DNA follows: TGTGCCAGCAGTTTTAGCGGGGGCCAAGTCTACGAGCAGTACTTC. This sequence encodes CASSFSGGQVYEQYF.

This chain uses TRBV3-1 with TRBJ2-4; D may match TRBD1 or TRBD2 (5 bases each). The CDR3 has 13 amino acids. Germline loops: CDR1 LGHDT, CDR2 YNNKEL (reference sequence). The V end was cut by 4 bases, the J end by 8 bases, with 12 bases between. In nucleotides, the CDR3 is TGTGCCAGCAGCCTAAGGGACGGGGACATTCAGTACTTC. Translated, it gives CASSLRDGDIQYF.

The chain recombines TRBV7-9 with TRBJ1-6, with D unresolved. Germline CDR1 reads SEHNR; CDR2 reads FQNEAQ (reference sequence). The CDR3 totals 12 residues. Trimming shortened V by 5 bases and J by 12 bases, and 11 bases separated the two germline ends. The CDR3 protein is CASSSSPLPLHF. The CDR3 region has the DNA TGTGCCAGCAGCAGCAGTCCTTTACCCCTCCACTTT.

This clonotype has only a few counts. The chain combines TRBV30 with TRBJ2-1; 8 nucleotides agree with TRBD1. Looked up from germline, CDR1 is GTSNPN and CDR2 is SVGIG (reference sequence). The CDR3 covers 14 residues. V lost 1 base, J lost 9 bases, and 8 bases stayed unmatched. CDR3 sequence reads: CAWSDGQGAGEQFF. The CDR3 DNA reads TGTGCCTGGAGTGATGGGCAGGGGGCAGGTGAGCAGTTCTTC.

This chain joins TRBV15 and TRBJ2-4, with D perhaps being TRBD1 or TRBD2 (5 bases each). CDR1 and CDR2 (germline): LNHNV, YYDKDF (reference sequence). Trimming removed 0 bases at V and 9 bases at J, with 24 bases between. This CDR3 region has 18 residues. The DNA for the CDR3 is TGTGCCACCAGCAGAGATTTGAGTACGAACCCAAGTGGGGGCATTCAGTACTTC. Encoded protein: CATSRDLSTNPSGGIQYF.

CDR3 coding DNA: TGCAGCGTTGCTGATTCCGGGACAGGGCTTCTGGGAACTGAAGCTTTCTTT. Amino acid sequence: CSVADSGTGLLGTEAFF. This chain connects TRBV29-1 to TRBJ1-1; TRBD1 aligns across 9 bases. The V gene's germline CDR1 is SQVTM and CDR2 ANQGSEA. Germline trimming cut 4 bases from V and 5 bases from J; bases unmatched to any gene: 17. The CDR3 is made up of 17 amino acids.

This chain joins TRBV9 and TRBJ2-5, with TRBD1 identical over 12 bases. There are 15 residues in the CDR3. After removal of 2 bases from V and 5 bases from J, the junction contained 4 bases not matched to a gene. Germline V gives CDR1 SGDLS, CDR2 YYNGEE. CDR3 nucleotide sequence: TGTGCCAGCAGCGTTGGGACAGGGGGCGAGGAGACCCAGTACTTC. Amino acid sequence: CASSVGTGGEETQYF.

The CDR3 sequence is CASSPGKTLLSGANVLTF. CDR3 coding DNA: TGTGCCAGCAGCCCTGGAAAGACCTTACTCTCTGGGGCCAACGTCCTGACTTTC. This sequence joins TRBV5-4 and TRBJ2-6, with D unclear. V was cut by 4 bases and J by 0 bases, with 17 bases left in between. Germline values: CDR1 SGHNT, CDR2 YYREEE (reference sequence). This CDR3 is 18 amino acids long.

V is TRBV25-1 and J is TRBJ2-3; D perhaps matches TRBD1 (5 bases). CDR3 length: 12 residues. The germline V gene encodes CDR1 MGHDK and CDR2 SYGVNS. Trimming took off 6 bases at V and 4 bases at J, with 8 bases between the two ends. As DNA, the CDR3 is TGTGCCAGCAGGCCCAGGGCAGATACGCAGTATTTT. This translates into CASRPRADTQYF.

The chain carries TRBV19 and TRBJ1-2; 9 bases are a match to TRBD1. This CDR3 region has 13 residues. V dropped 5 bases and J dropped 9; count of bases not matched to a gene: 7. Germline V gives CDR1 LNHDA, CDR2 SQIVND (reference sequence). CDR3 in DNA: TGTGCCAGTAGTGCCCGGGACAGGGAAAGCTACACCTTC. Its translation is CASSARDRESYTF.

The CDR3 sequence: CASMGQVPTSTDTQYF. CDR3 nucleotides: TGTGCCAGCATGGGACAAGTACCGACTAGCACAGATACGCAGTATTTT. V and J are TRBV7-2 and TRBJ2-3, with TRBD1 as a possible D gene (6 bases). V lost 7 bases to trimming and J lost 0 bases, with 17 bases between them. This CDR3 has 16 residues. CDR1 and CDR2 from the germline V gene are SGHTA and FQGNSA.

This chain connects TRBV20-1 to TRBJ2-7; perhaps TRBD2 as D (5 bases). Germline assignment: CDR1 DFQATT and CDR2 SNEGSKA (reference sequence). Trimming stripped 6 bases from V and 2 bases from J, with 14 bases between. This CDR3 is 13 amino acids long. The CDR3: CSATPDYPYEQYF. The DNA for the CDR3 is TGCAGTGCGACACCCGACTACCCCTACGAGCAGTACTTC.

The chain combines TRBV6-2 or TRBV6-3 with TRBJ2-5; D call uncertain. V lost 0 bases to trimming and J lost 1 base, with 12 bases between them. The CDR3 totals 16 residues. The V gene's germline CDR1 is MNHEY and CDR2 SVGEGT. CDR3 residues: CASSYSNPRFQETQYF. The CDR3 coding sequence is TGTGCCAGCAGTTACTCGAATCCGCGGTTCCAAGAGACCCAGTACTTC.

CDR3 DNA: TGTGCCAGCAGTCCACTCGGGACAGGGGGGAGCTACGAGCAGTACTTC. As protein: CASSPLGTGGSYEQYF. The chain recombines TRBV27 with TRBJ2-7; TRBD1 agrees at 11 bases. CDR3 length equals 16 residues. Losses at the gene ends were 5 bases for V and 3 bases for J; bases not matched to a gene: 9. The germline V gene encodes CDR1 MNHEY and CDR2 SMNVEV (reference sequence).

The chain combines TRBV4-3 with TRBJ2-2, with a possible D match to TRBD1 (6 bases). Germline loops: CDR1 LGHNA, CDR2 YSLEER. V lost 0 bases and J 2 bases, leaving 7 bases between the germline ends. The CDR3 has 15 amino acids. CDR3 protein: CASSQEGQNTGELFF. CDR3 sequence (DNA): TGCGCCAGCAGCCAAGAGGGACAAAACACCGGGGAGCTGTTTTTT.